The sequence of this T cell receptor (beta chain) was determined in a study of T cell responses to AZD1222 COVID-19 vaccine. Trimming cost V 3 bases and J 7 bases, with 16 bases left between them. CDR1 and CDR2 (germline): LNHDA, SQIVND (reference sequence). The length of the CDR3 is 14 residues. Sequencing used immunoSEQ multiplex PCR; TCRdb keeps in-frame clones, though not all of them. Of about 140,000 clones in the sample, around 89% are singletons; the top ten hold about 3%. In this sample, this clone turned up a few times. Its antigen is currently unknown. Overall study findings and caveats: Dominant CD4 TCR responses targeted spike regions 160-218 and 743-854.

The source material was peripheral blood, sampled on day 0 of AZD1222 vaccination. The clonotype was recovered from an adult in good health. The genes are TRBV19 and TRBJ2-7, with a weak D call TRBD2 (6 bases). CDR3 in DNA: TGTGCCAGTAGTATCAGACCACCCGGAGGGGAGCAGTACTTC. Its translation is CASSIRPPGGEQYF.